One and the same sample provided the 12 T cell receptor beta chains below, sequenced in a study of blood T cell repertoires in COVID-19. Measured with immunoSEQ multiplex PCR; TCRdb has only the in-frame clones, and not every one. The table includes around 480,000 clones, approximately 88% detected once. Sequenced: peripheral blood. Source of these receptors: a woman in her fifties or sixties with COVID-19, enrolled during active disease.

This chain joins TRBV27 and TRBJ1-5; 7 bases are a match to TRBD1. Per the germline V gene, CDR1 is MNHEY and CDR2 is SMNVEV (reference sequence). The trim removed 2 bases at V and 10 bases at J, leaving 5 bases unmatched. The CDR3 extends over 13 amino acids. Here the CDR3 DNA reads TGTGCCAGCAGTTTAATGGCAGGGGGACCCCAGCATTTT. It encodes CASSLMAGGPQHF.

This chain links TRBV6-5 with TRBJ1-5; D unresolved. Trimming removed 5 bases at V and 4 bases at J, with 12 bases between. The CDR3 sequence is 14 residues long. Looked up from germline, CDR1 is MNHEY and CDR2 is SVGAGI. The DNA of the CDR3 is TGTGCCAGCAGTCGGAGGGAAGCTAATCAGCCCCAGCATTTT. Protein: CASSRREANQPQHF.

The J gene is TRBJ2-1, the V gene TRBV28, with D possibly being TRBD1 (6 bases). V was clipped by 6 bases and J by 3 bases, with 9 bases between them. Germline-derived CDR1 and CDR2 are MDHEN and SYDVKM. The CDR3 sequence is 13 residues long. CDR3 loop: CASSLTGYNEQFF. CDR3 DNA: TGTGCCAGCAGCCTGACAGGCTACAATGAGCAGTTCTTC. The full variable domain, its missing parts supplied by reference TRBV28 and TRBJ2-1, is DVKVTQSSRYLVKRTGEKVFLECVQDMDHENMFWYRQDPGLGLRLIYFSYDVKMKEKGDIPEGYSVSREKKERFSLILESASTNQTSMYLCASSLTGYNEQFFGPGTRLTVL.

This chain links TRBV21-1 with TRBJ2-3; TRBD2 reflects the table's D call only, with no check against the DNA. TRBV21-1 is tagged as a pseudogene. The CDR3 is 10 residues long. The CDR3, as DNA: TGTGCCAGCGGGGAGGATACGCAGTATTTT. Translating gives CASGEDTQYF.

This clone has at least ten counts. This CDR3 reads CASSFSETSEAFF. CDR3 in DNA: TGTGCCAGCAGTTTCAGTGAAACCTCTGAAGCTTTCTTT. The chain uses TRBV12-3 or TRBV12-4 and TRBJ1-1; no clear D gene. The CDR3 length is 13 residues. Trimming removed 3 bases from V and 6 bases from J, with 11 bases in between.

The rearrangement joins TRBV30 to TRBJ2-2, with D tentatively TRBD1 (5 bases). Trimming removed 4 bases at V and 2 bases at J, with 11 bases between. Per germline, CDR1 GTSNPN and CDR2 SVGIG (reference sequence). The CDR3 extends over 14 amino acids. CDR3 in amino acids: CAWIRQTNTGELFF. The CDR3 nucleotides read TGTGCCTGGATCCGACAGACAAACACCGGGGAGCTGTTTTTT. Using reference TRBV30 and TRBJ2-2 for the parts outside the CDR3, the full variable domain is SQTIHQWPATLVQPVGSPLSLECTVEGTSNPNLYWYRQAAGRGLQLLFYSVGIGQISSEVPQNLSASRPQDRQFILSSKKLLLSDSGFYLCAWIRQTNTGELFFGEGSRLTVL.

V usage is TRBV5-1 and J usage is TRBJ2-1; 10 bases align to TRBD2. Trimming took 0 bases from V and 8 from J; bases not matched to a gene: 5. The CDR3 loop spans 15 amino acids. CDR1 and CDR2 from the germline V gene are SGHRS and YFSETQ. The CDR3 here is CASSLEGLAIYEQFF. CDR3 in DNA: TGCGCCAGCAGCTTGGAGGGACTAGCGATCTATGAGCAGTTCTTC. Full variable domain (rest looked up from reference TRBV5-1 and TRBJ2-1): KAGVTQTPRYLIKTRGQQVTLSCSPISGHRSVSWYQQTPGQGLQFLFEYFSETQRNKGNFPGRFSGRQFSNSRSEMNVSTLELGDSALYLCASSLEGLAIYEQFFGPGTRLTVL.

This chain uses TRBV10-3 with TRBJ2-1; TRBD2 matches at 9 bases. Germline V gives CDR1 ENHRY, CDR2 SYGVKD. Trimming took 8 bases from V and 5 from J; bases not matched to a gene: 1. The CDR3 covers 12 residues. The CDR3 spells CAIAGGDNEQFF. CDR3 nucleotides: TGTGCCATCGCGGGGGGGGACAATGAGCAGTTCTTC.

The V gene is TRBV6-5, the J gene TRBJ2-3; 9 nucleotides match TRBD1. Germline V lookup: CDR1 MNHEY, CDR2 SVGAGI. The CDR3 is 16 residues long. V trimming: 4 bases; J trimming: 0 bases; junction bases outside the gene matches: 5. The CDR3 loop reads CASSSPGQGSTDTQYF. The CDR3 nucleotides read TGTGCCAGCAGTTCTCCGGGACAGGGAAGCACAGATACGCAGTATTTT.

The chain joins TRBV4-1 to TRBJ2-1; no clear D. This CDR3 contains 16 residues. Trimming took off 0 bases at V and 0 bases at J, with 9 bases between the two ends. Germline assignment: CDR1 MGHRA and CDR2 YSYEKL. The CDR3 reads CASSQESVSSYNEQFF. In DNA, the CDR3 is TGCGCCAGCAGCCAAGAGAGCGTTAGCTCCTACAATGAGCAGTTCTTC.

The chain recombines TRBV15 with TRBJ1-2; D unresolved. This CDR3 contains 15 residues. V shed 0 bases and J shed 4 bases, with 12 bases lying between them. Germline CDR1 reads LNHNV; CDR2 reads YYDKDF (reference sequence). The CDR3 DNA reads as TGTGCCACCAGCAGAGATATCGGTTCATTCTATGGCTACACCTTC. Protein product: CATSRDIGSFYGYTF.

This chain joins TRBV3-1 (or the pseudogene TRBV3-2) and TRBJ2-5; D is perhaps TRBD2 (5 bases). The CDR3 covers 17 residues. The germline V gene has CDR1 LGHDT and CDR2 YNNKEL (reference sequence). The V end lost 0 bases, the J end lost 0 bases, and 14 bases lay between the germline ends. In nucleotides, the CDR3 is TGTGCCAGCAGCCAAGATCGGGGTGGGCTCTACCAAGAGACCCAGTACTTC. This encodes CASSQDRGGLYQETQYF.